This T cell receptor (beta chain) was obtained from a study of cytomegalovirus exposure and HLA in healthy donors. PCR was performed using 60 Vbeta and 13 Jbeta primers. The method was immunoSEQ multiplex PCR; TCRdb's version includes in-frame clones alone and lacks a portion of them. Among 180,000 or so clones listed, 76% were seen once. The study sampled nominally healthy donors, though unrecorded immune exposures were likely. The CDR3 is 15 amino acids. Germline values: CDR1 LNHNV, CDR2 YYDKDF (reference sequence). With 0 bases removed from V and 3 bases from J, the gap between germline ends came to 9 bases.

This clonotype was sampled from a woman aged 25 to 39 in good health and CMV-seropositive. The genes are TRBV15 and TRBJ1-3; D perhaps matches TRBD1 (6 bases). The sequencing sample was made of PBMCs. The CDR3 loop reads CATSRDETGGNTIYF. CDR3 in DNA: TGTGCCACCAGCAGAGACGAGACAGGTGGAAACACCATATATTTT.